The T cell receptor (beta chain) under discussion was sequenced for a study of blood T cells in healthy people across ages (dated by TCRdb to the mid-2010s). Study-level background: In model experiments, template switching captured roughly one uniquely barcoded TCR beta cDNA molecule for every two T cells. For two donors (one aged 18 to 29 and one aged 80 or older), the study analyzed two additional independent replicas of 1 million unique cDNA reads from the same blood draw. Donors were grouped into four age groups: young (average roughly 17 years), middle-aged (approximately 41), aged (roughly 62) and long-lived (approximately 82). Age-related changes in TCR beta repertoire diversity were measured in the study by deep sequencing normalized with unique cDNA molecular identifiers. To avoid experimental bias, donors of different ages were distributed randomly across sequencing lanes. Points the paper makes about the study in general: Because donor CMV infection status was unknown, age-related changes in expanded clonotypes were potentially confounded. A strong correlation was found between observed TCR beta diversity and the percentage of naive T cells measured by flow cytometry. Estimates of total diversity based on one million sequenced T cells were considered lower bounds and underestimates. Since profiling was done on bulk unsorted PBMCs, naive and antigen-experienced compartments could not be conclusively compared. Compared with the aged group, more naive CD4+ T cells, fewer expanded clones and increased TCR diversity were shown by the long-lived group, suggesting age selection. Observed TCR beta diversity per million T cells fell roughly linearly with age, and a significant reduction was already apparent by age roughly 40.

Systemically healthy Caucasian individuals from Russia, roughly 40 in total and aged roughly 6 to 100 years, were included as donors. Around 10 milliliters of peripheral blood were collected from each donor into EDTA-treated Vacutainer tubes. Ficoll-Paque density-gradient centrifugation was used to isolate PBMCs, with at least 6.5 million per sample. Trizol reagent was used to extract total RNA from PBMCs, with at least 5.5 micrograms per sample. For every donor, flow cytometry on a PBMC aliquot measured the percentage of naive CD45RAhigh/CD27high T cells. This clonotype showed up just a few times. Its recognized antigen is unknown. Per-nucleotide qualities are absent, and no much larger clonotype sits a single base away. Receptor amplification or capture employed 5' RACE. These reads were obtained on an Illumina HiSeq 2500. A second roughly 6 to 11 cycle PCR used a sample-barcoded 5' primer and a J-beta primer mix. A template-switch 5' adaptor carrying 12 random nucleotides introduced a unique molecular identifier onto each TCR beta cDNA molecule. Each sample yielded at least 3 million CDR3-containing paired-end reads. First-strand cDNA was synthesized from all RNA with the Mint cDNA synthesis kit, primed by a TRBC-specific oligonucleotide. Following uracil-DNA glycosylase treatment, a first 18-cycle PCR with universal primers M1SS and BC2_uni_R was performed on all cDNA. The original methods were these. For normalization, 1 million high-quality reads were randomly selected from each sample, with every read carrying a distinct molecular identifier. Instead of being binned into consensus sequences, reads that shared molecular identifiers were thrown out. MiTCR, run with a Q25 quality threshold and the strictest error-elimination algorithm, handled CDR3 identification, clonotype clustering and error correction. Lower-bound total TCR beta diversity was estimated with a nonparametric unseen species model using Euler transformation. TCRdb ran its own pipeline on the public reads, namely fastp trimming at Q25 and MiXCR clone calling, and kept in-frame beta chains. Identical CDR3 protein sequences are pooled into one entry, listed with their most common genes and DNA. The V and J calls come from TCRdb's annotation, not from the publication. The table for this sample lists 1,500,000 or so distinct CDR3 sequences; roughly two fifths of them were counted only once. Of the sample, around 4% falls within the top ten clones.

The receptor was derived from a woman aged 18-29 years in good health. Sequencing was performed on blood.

The CDR3: CASSVSGHYGYTF. DNA sequence: TGTGCCAGCAGTGTATCAGGGCACTATGGCTACACCTTC. The chain was built from TRBV12-3 or TRBV12-4 and TRBJ1-2; the best D guess is TRBD1, with 5 bases matching. From cysteine to phenylalanine, the CDR3 is 13 amino acids long. Just the 39-base CDR3 DNA is kept, in frame starting at base 1. The trim is 5 bases for V and 3 bases for J, with a gap of 10 bases between the germline ends.